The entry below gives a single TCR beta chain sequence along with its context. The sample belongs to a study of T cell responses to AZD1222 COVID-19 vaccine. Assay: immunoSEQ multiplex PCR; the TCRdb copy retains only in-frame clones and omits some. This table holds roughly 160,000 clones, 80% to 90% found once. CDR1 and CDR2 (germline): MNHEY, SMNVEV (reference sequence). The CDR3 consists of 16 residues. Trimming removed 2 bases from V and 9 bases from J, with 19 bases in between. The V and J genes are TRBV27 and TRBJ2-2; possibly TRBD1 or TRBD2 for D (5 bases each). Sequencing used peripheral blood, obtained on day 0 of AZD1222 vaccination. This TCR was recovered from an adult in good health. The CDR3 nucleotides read TGTGCCAGCAGTTTACTATCCGATAAGGGACCTCGGGAGCTGTTTTTT. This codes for CASSLLSDKGPRELFF.